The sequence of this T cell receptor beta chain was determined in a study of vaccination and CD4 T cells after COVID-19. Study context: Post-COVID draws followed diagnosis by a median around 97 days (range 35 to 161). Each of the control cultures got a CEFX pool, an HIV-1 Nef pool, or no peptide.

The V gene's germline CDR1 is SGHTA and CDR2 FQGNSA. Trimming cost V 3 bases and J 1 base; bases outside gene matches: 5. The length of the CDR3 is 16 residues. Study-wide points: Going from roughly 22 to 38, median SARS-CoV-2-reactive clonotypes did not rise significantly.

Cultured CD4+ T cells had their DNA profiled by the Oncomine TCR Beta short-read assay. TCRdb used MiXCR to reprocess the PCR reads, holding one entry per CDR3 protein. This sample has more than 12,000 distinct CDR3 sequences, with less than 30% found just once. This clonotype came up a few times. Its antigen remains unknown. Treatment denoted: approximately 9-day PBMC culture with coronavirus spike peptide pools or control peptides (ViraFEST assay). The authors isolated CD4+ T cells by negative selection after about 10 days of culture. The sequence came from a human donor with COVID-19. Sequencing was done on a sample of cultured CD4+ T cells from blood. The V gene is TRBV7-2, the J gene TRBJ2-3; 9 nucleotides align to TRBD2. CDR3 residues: CASSFAGGPGTDTQYF. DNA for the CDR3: TGTGCCAGCAGCTTTGCGGGGGGGCCCGGCACAGATACGCAGTATTTT.